Below, 7 T cell receptor beta chains from the same sample are listed, as sequenced in a study of radiotherapy plus CTLA-4 blockade in lung cancer. Some clones are missing from TCRdb's copy, which holds only in-frame ones; the method was immunoSEQ multiplex PCR. Here the sample spans 50,000 or so clones, approximately 90% being singletons. The sequencing here drew on peripheral blood, taken from a patient treated with radiotherapy plus ipilimumab. These receptors all stem from a human donor with non-small cell lung cancer whose response to radiotherapy plus ipilimumab could not be evaluated.

The chain is built from TRBV4-3 and TRBJ2-5; tentatively, D is TRBD1 (6 bases). The end of the DNA is better explained by TRBJ2-7, so the J call may be wrong. CDR1 LGHNA and CDR2 YSLEER come from the germline V gene. This CDR3 has 14 amino acids. CDR3 DNA sequence: TGCGCCAGCAGCCTTCACAGGGAAGAGGGCGAGCAGTACTTC. The encoded protein is CASSLHREEGEQYF.

The chain couples TRBV6-6 to TRBJ2-1, with D unresolved. V dropped 6 bases and J dropped 5 bases, with 8 bases sitting between them. Germline-derived CDR1 and CDR2 are MNHNY and SVGAGI (reference sequence). This CDR3 is built from 12 residues. CDR3 nucleotides: TGTGCCAGCAGCAGGAACCACAATGAGCAGTTCTTC. Amino acids: CASSRNHNEQFF.

This clone was observed once. The CDR3 loop reads CASSLQQGRGYTF. CDR3 DNA sequence: TGCGCCAGCAGCCTTCAACAGGGAAGGGGCTACACCTTC. This chain connects TRBV5-1 to TRBJ1-2; D might be TRBD1 (6 bases). Trimming took 4 bases from V and 8 from J, leaving 15 bases between them. Germline V gene lookup returns CDR1 SGHRS and CDR2 YFSETQ. The CDR3 has 13 amino acids. The full variable domain, with the rest looked up from reference TRBV5-1 and TRBJ1-2, is KAGVTQTPRYLIKTRGQQVTLSCSPISGHRSVSWYQQTPGQGLQFLFEYFSETQRNKGNFPGRFSGRQFSNSRSEMNVSTLELGDSALYLCASSLQQGRGYTFGSGTRLTVV.

The chain joins TRBV18 to TRBJ2-5; 9 bases line up with TRBD1. Trimming at V came to 0 bases and at J to 2 bases, leaving 7 bases not matched to a gene. The CDR3 consists of 17 residues. The germline gives CDR1 KGHSH, CDR2 LQKENI. The chain's CDR3 is CASSPPRGQGEQETQYF. For the CDR3, the DNA is TGTGCCAGCTCACCACCGCGGGGACAGGGAGAGCAAGAGACCCAGTACTTC.

The chain recombines TRBV30 with TRBJ2-1; TRBD2 matches 9 bases. This CDR3 has 13 residues. Germline CDR1 and CDR2: GTSNPN and SVGIG (reference sequence). Trimming removed 3 bases from V and 7 bases from J; junction bases left unmatched: 4. The CDR3 spells CAWSGTSGNEQFF. CDR3 DNA sequence: TGTGCCTGGAGCGGTACTAGCGGGAATGAGCAGTTCTTC.

The gene calls are TRBV16 and TRBJ2-3, with 8 bases identical to TRBD2. The V gene end was trimmed by 4 bases and the J gene end by 1 base; junction bases not matched to a gene: 10. The CDR3 is 17 residues long. Germline values: CDR1 KGHSY, CDR2 FQNENV. The CDR3 bases are TGTGCCAGCAGCCTCCAGAGCGGGAGCTTTGGCACAGATACGCAGTATTTT. The encoded protein is CASSLQSGSFGTDTQYF.

This sequence joins TRBV19 and TRBJ1-6, with D possibly matching TRBD1 (6 bases). The CDR3 has 12 residues. Germline V gene sequence: CDR1 LNHDA, CDR2 SQIVND (reference sequence). Trimming took 8 bases from V and 14 from J, leaving 16 bases between them. This CDR3 is CASQGQAGSLHF. CDR3 DNA: TGTGCCAGTCAGGGACAAGCAGGATCCCTCCACTTT.